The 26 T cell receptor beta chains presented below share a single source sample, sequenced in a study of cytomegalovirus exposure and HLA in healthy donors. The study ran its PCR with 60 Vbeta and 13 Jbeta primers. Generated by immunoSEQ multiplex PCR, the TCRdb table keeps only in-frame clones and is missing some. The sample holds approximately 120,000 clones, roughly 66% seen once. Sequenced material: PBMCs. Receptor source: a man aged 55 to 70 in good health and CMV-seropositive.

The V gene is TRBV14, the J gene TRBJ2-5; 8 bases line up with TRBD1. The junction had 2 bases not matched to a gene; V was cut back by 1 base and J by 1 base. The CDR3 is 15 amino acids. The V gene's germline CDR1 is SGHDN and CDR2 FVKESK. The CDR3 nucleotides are TGTGCCAGCAGCCAAGGGGGACAGGCCCAAGAGACCCAGTACTTC. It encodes CASSQGGQAQETQYF.

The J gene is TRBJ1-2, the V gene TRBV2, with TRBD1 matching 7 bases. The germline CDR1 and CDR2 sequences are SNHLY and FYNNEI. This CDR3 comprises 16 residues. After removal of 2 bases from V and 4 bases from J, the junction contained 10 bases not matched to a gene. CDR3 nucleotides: TGTGCCAGCAGTGAATCCCCCCGGGGACAGATCTATGGCTACACCTTC. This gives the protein CASSESPRGQIYGYTF.

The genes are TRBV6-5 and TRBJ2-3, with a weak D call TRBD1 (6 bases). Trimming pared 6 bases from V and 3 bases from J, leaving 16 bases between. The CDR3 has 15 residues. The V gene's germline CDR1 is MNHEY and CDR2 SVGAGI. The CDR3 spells CASSQPRGLTDTQYF. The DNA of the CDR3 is TGTGCCAGCAGCCAACCCAGGGGATTGACAGATACGCAGTATTTT.

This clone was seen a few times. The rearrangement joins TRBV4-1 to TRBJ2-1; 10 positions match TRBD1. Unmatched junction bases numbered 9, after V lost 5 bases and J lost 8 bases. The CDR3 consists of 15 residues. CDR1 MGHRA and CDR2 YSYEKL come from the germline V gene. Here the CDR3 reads CASSSTDRGIDEQFF. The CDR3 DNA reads TGCGCCAGCAGCTCAACGGACAGGGGGATAGATGAGCAGTTCTTC.

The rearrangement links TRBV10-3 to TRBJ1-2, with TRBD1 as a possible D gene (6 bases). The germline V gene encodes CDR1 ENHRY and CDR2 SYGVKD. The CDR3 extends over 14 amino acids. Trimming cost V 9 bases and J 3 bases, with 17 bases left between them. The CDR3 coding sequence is TGTGCCATGAAACGGGGGGCGGAGGACTATGGCTACACCTTC. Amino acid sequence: CAMKRGAEDYGYTF.

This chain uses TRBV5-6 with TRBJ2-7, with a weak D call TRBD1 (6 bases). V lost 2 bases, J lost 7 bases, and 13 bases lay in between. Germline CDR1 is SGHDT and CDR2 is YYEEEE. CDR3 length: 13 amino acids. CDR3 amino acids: CASSFVGAREQYF. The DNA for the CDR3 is TGTGCCAGCAGCTTTGTGGGGGCGAGAGAGCAGTACTTC.

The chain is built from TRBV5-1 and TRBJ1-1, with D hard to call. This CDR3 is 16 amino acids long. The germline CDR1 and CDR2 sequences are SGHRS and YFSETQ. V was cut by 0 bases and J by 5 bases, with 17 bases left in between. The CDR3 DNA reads TGCGCCAGCAGCTTGGTCCCCGGGTTGGGGAGTACTGAAGCTTTCTTT. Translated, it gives CASSLVPGLGSTEAFF.

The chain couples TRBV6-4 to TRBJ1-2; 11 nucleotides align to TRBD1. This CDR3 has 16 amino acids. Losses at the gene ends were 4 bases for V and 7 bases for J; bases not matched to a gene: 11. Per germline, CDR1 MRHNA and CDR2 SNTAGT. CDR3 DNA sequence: TGTGCCAGCAGTGTGGAAACCGGGACAGGGGGTTTTGGCTACACCTTC. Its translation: CASSVETGTGGFGYTF.

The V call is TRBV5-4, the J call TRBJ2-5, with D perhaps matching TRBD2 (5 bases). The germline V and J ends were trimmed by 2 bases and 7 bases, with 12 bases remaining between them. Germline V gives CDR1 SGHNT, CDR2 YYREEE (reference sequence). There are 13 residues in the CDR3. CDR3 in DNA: TGTGCCAGCAGCTTTTCGGCCCGGGGGACCCAGTACTTC. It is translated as CASSFSARGTQYF.

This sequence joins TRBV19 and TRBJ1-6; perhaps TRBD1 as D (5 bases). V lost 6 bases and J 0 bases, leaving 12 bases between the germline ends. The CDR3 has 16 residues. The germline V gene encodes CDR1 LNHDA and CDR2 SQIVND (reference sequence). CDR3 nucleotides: TGTGCCAGTAGACACAGGTCGAGCTCCTATAATTCACCCCTCCACTTT. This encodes CASRHRSSSYNSPLHF.

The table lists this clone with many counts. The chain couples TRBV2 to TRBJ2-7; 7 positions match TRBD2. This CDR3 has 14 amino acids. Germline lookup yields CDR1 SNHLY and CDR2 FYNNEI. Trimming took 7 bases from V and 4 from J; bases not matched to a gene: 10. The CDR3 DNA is TGTGCCAGCACTATGGGCATGGGGGGGTACGAGCAGTACTTC. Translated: CASTMGMGGYEQYF.

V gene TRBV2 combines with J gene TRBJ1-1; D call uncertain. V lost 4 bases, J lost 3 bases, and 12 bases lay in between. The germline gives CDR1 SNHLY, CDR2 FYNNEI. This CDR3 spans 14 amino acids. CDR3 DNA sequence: TGTGCCAGCAGTGTGTCCGGGAGGGACACTGAAGCTTTCTTT. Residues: CASSVSGRDTEAFF. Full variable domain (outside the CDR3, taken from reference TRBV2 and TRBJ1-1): EPEVTQTPSHQVTQMGQEVILRCVPISNHLYFYWYRQILGQKVEFLVSFYNNEISEKSEIFDDQFSVERPDGSNFTLKIRSTKLEDSAMYFCASSVSGRDTEAFFGQGTRLTVV.

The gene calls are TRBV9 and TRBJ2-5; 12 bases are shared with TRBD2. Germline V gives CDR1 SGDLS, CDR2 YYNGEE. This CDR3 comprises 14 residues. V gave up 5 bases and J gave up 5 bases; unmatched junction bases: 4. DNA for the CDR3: TGTGCCAGCAGTCAAGGACTAGCGGGGGAGACCCAGTACTTC. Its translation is CASSQGLAGETQYF.

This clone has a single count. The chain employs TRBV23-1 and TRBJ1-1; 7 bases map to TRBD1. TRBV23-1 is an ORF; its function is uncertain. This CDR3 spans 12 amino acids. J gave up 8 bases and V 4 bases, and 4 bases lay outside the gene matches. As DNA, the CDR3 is TGCGCCAGCAGTCGCGGGACAGAGGAAGCTTTCTTT. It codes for CASSRGTEEAFF.

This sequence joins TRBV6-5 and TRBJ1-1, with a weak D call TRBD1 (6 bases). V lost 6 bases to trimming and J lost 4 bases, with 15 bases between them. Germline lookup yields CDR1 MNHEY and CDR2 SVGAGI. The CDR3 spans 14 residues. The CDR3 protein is CASSLQGKVTEAFF. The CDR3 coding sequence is TGTGCCAGCAGCTTACAGGGTAAAGTCACTGAAGCTTTCTTT.

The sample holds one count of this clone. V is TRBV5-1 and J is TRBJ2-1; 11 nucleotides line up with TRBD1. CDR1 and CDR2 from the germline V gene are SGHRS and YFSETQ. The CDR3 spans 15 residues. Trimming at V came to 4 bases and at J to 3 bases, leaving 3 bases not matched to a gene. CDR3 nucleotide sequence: TGCGCCAGCAGCCCCGGGACAGGGGGCTACAATGAGCAGTTCTTC. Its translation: CASSPGTGGYNEQFF. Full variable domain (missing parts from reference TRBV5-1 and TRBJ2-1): KAGVTQTPRYLIKTRGQQVTLSCSPISGHRSVSWYQQTPGQGLQFLFEYFSETQRNKGNFPGRFSGRQFSNSRSEMNVSTLELGDSALYLCASSPGTGGYNEQFFGPGTRLTVL.

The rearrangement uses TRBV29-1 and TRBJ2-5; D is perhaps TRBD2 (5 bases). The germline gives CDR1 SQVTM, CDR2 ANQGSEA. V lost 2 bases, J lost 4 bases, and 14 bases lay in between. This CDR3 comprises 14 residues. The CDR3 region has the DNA TGCAGCGTTGAATCCGGTCGAGGAGGAGAGACCCAGTACTTC. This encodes CSVESGRGGETQYF.

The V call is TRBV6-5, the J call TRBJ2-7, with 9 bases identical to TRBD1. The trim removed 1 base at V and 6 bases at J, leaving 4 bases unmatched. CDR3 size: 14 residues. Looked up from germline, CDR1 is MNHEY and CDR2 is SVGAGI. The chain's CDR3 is CASSYLGTGSEQYF. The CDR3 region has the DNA TGTGCCAGCAGTTACTTAGGGACAGGGTCCGAGCAGTACTTC.

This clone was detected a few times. CDR3 DNA: TGTGCCAGCAGTGGAGGACAGAGTATCTACGAGCAGTACTTC. It codes for CASSGGQSIYEQYF. The V call is TRBV6-1, the J call TRBJ2-7; weak D call: TRBD1 (6 bases). With 4 bases removed from V and 3 bases from J, the gap between germline ends came to 13 bases. CDR1 and CDR2 (germline): MNHNS, SASEGT. This CDR3 comprises 14 residues.

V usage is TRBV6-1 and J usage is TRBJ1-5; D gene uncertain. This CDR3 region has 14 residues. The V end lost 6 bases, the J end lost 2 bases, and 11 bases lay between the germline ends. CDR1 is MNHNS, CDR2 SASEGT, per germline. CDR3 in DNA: TGTGCCAGCAGCGAGGGCAGACGCAATCAGCCCCAGCATTTT. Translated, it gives CASSEGRRNQPQHF.

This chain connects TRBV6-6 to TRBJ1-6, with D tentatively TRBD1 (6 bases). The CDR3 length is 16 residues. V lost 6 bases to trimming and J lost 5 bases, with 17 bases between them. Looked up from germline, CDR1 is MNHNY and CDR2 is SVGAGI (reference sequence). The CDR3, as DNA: TGTGCCAGCAGCCGAACACGGACAGATGATAATTCACCCCTCCACTTT. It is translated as CASSRTRTDDNSPLHF.

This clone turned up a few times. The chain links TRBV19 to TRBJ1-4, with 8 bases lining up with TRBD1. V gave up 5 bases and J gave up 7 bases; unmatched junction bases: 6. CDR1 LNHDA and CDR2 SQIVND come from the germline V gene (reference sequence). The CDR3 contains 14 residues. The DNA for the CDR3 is TGTGCCAGTAGTGTCCAGGGGGCGCGTGAAAAACTGTTTTTT. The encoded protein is CASSVQGAREKLFF.

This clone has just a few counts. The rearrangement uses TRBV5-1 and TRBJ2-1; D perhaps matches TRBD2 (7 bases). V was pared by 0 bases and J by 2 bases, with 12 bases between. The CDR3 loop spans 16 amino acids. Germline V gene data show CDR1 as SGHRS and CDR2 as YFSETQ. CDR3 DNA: TGCGCCAGCAGCTTGGGCGCGGGGGACACCTACAATGAGCAGTTCTTC. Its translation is CASSLGAGDTYNEQFF.

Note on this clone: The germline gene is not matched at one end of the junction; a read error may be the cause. The CDR3 coding sequence is TGTGCCAGCAGCTGGAGACCCGGGACAGGCTATAATTCACCCTTCCACTTT. This translates into CASSWRPGTGYNSPFHF. The V call is TRBV7-9, the J call TRBJ1-6; 8 positions agree with TRBD1. Per germline, CDR1 SEHNR and CDR2 FQNEAQ (reference sequence). The CDR3 has 17 amino acids.

CDR3 region: CASSDLPGSSYEQYF. The CDR3 DNA reads as TGTGCCAGTAGTGACCTTCCCGGGAGCTCCTACGAGCAGTACTTC. This rearrangement joins TRBV19 to TRBJ2-7, with D perhaps TRBD2 (6 bases). The CDR3 covers 15 residues. V was clipped by 5 bases and J by 0 bases, with 14 bases between them. Germline CDR1 reads LNHDA; CDR2 reads SQIVND (reference sequence).

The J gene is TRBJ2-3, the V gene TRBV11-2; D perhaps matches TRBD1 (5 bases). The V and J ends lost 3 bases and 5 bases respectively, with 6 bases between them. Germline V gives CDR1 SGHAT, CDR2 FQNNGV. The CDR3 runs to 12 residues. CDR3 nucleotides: TGTGCCAGCAGCTTGCAGGGAGATACGCAGTATTTT. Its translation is CASSLQGDTQYF.